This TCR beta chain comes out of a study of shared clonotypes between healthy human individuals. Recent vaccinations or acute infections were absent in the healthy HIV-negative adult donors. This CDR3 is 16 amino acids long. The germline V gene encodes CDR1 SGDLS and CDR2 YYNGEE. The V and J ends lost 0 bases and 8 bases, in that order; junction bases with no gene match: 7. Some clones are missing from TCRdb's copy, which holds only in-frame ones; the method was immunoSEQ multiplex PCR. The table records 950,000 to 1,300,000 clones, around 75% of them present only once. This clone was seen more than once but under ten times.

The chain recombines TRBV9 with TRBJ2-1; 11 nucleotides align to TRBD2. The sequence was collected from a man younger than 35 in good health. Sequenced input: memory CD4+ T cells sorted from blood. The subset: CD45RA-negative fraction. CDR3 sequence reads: CASSVDVAGGRDEQFF. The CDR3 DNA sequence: TGTGCCAGCAGCGTAGACGTAGCGGGAGGGCGCGATGAGCAGTTCTTC.